The clone carrying this T cell receptor (beta chain) was counted a few times. What it binds is unknown. The data originate from a study of CD4+ T cells in melanoma. Study results and caveats: A reported correlation linked neoantigen-specific CD4+ T cells to CD8+, macrophage and B cell function. In melanoma, neoantigen-specific CD4+ T cells reportedly differed in differentiation state.

Sequenced by immunoSEQ multiplex PCR; TCRdb stores in-frame clones only, minus some. The sample includes just over 14,000 clones, roughly two thirds seen only once; the top ten take roughly 15%. The CDR3 length is 19 residues. V was clipped by 0 bases and J by 2 bases, with 22 bases between them. Germline-derived CDR1 and CDR2 are MDHEN and SYDVKM. This clonotype was sampled from a human donor with melanoma. This rearrangement joins TRBV28 to TRBJ1-1; D may be TRBD1 (5 bases). The sample consisted of cells from a culture (not recorded whether cultured in vitro). The CDR3 region has the DNA TGTGCCAGCAGTTTATGGCCCCTCCGGGGCGGATGGGGAAACACTGAAGCTTTCTTT. It specifies CASSLWPLRGGWGNTEAFF.